The present entry profiles one TCR beta chain with its context. Its antigen is undetermined. The data were taken from a study of blood T cells in healthy people across ages. Findings and limits, study-wide: The diversity estimates, figures obtained from one million T cells, were considered underestimates. Older age coincided with a roughly linear decline in TCR beta diversity per million T cells. Both naive CD4+ cell counts and diversity were greater in long-lived donors than in aged donors.

A second PCR of about 7 to 12 cycles used a sample-barcoded 5' primer and a J-beta primer mix. Each CDR3 protein is one row after TCRdb ran MiXCR on the 5' RACE reads. The repertoire has roughly 2 million distinct CDR3 sequences, about 50% of them found once; the top ten carry over 2%. The CDR3 has 15 amino acids. Germline values: CDR1 LGHDT, CDR2 YNNKEL (reference sequence). Trimming shortened V by 4 bases and J by 1 base, and 13 bases separated the two germline ends. The TCR was taken from a woman aged 35 to 49 in good health. V and J are TRBV3-1 and TRBJ2-5; no clear D. Source material: blood. This chain's CDR3 is CASSLTRVVQETQYF. Written as DNA, the CDR3 is TGTGCCAGCAGCCTTACAAGGGTAGTCCAAGAGACCCAGTACTTC.